This is a list of T cell receptor beta chains from one sample in a study of human T cells and chemical hapten exposure. TCRdb itself ran the RACE reads through MiXCR, one entry per CDR3 protein. The sample has 300,000 to 350,000 distinct CDR3 sequences, around 6.9% seen once; the top ten hold roughly 8%. The material sequenced was whole blood, taken in connection with sensitization to the hapten diphenylcyclopropenone (DPC). These receptors were obtained from a woman aged 18-29 years with alopecia areata. Some clones in this sample may be carry-over from other donors' samples. CDR3s include the opening cysteine and the closing phenylalanine or tryptophan. A D gene is named only where the DNA matches it firmly. Rows give clone size only sometimes, using once, few, many, or a class for an expanded clone.

J gene,D gene,V gene,clone size,CDR3 DNA,CDR3 protein
TRBJ1-6,NA,TRBV20-1,NA,TGCAGTGCTAGAGATCAGGGCGGATCACCCCTCCACTTT,CSARDQGGSPLHF
TRBJ1-6,NA,TRBV5-4,few,TGTGCCAGCAGCTTAAGGGGATGGGACTCACCCCTCCACTTT,CASSLRGWDSPLHF
TRBJ2-4,TRBD1,TRBV7-9,few,TGTGCCAGCAGCTTCCGGGACAGGGGGCTTGCCAAAAACATTCAGTACTTC,CASSFRDRGLAKNIQYF
TRBJ2-5,TRBD2,TRBV5-1,many,TGCGCCAGCAGACTAGCGGGGAACCAAGAGACCCAGTACTTC,CASRLAGNQETQYF
TRBJ1-5,NA,TRBV27,NA,TGTGCCAGCAGTCAGGGCCTTTATAGCAATCAGCCCCAGCATTTT,CASSQGLYSNQPQHF
TRBJ1-6,NA,TRBV7-2,NA,TGTGCCAGCAGCTTAGTGGAGGCAGGCAATTCACCCCTCCACTTT,CASSLVEAGNSPLHF
TRBJ1-2,NA,TRBV28,few,TGTGCCAGCAGTCTGACGGACTATGGCTACACCTTC,CASSLTDYGYTF
TRBJ1-4,NA,TRBV12-3/TRBV12-4,few,TGTGCCAGCAGTTTAGTGCCAACTAATGAAAAACTGTTTTTT,CASSLVPTNEKLFF
TRBJ2-7,NA,TRBV11-2,many,TGTGCCAGCAGCTTACAGACGTCCTACGAGCAGTACTTC,CASSLQTSYEQYF
TRBJ2-6,NA,TRBV2,many,TGTGCCAGCAGTGAACGATCTGGGGCCAACGTCCTGACTTTC,CASSERSGANVLTF
TRBJ2-7,NA,TRBV6-6,few,TGTGCCACTGGGGGGATTTTCTACGAGCAGTACTTC,CATGGIFYEQYF
TRBJ1-6,NA,TRBV10-3,NA,TGTGCCATCAGTGAGCCACGACATCATCATTCACCCCTCCACTTT,CAISEPRHHHSPLHF
TRBJ2-7,NA,TRBV15,many,TGTGCCACCAGCAAGTCCTCCTACGAGCAGTACTTC,CATSKSSYEQYF
TRBJ2-7,TRBD1,TRBV25-1,few,TGTGCCAGCAGTGACTTGGACAGGAGGAGCTCCTACGAGCAGTACTTC,CASSDLDRRSSYEQYF
TRBJ1-6,NA,TRBV4-3,NA,TGCGCCAGCAGCCAAGATCTTGTGGGGGGGCGTATCGATAAGTCCTATTCACCCCTCCACTTT,CASSQDLVGGRIDKSYSPLHF
TRBJ1-4,TRBD1,TRBV7-2,NA,TGTGCCAGCAGCCTACGGACAGGGCGGCCACATTTT,CASSLRTGRPHF
TRBJ1-6,TRBD1,TRBV6-2/TRBV6-3,few,TGTGCCAGCCGCCGGGGACAGATTTATTCACCCCTCCACTTT,CASRRGQIYSPLHF